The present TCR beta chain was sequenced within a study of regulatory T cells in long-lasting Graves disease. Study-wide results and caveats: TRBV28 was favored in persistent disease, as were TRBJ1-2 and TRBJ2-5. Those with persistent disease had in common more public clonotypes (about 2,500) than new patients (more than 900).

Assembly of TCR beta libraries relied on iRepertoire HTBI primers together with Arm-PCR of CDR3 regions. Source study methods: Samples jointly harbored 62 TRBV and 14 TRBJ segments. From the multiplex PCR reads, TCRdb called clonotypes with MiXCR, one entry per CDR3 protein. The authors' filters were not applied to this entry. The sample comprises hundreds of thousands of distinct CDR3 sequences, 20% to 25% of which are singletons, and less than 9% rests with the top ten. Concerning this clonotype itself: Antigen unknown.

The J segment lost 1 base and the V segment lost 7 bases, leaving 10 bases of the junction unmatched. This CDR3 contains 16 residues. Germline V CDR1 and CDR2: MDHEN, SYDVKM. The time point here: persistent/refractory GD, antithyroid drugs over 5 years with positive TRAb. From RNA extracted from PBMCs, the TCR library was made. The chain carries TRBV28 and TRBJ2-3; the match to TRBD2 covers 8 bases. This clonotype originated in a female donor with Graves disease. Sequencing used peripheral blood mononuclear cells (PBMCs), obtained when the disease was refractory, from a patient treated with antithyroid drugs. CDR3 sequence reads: CASKSDGRVRTDTQYF. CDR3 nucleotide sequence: TGTGCCAGCAAGAGTGACGGGAGGGTCCGCACAGATACGCAGTATTTT.